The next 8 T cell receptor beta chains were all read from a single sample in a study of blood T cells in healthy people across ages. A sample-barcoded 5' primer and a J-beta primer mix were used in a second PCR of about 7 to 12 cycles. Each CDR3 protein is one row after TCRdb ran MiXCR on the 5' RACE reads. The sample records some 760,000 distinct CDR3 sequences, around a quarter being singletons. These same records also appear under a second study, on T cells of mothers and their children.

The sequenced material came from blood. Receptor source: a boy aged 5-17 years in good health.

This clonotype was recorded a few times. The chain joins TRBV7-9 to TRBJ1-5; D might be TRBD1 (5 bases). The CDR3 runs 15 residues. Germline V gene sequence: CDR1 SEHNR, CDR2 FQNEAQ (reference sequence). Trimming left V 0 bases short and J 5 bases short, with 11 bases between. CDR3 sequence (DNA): TGTGCCAGCAGCTTAGCTCTAGGGGAGCATCAGCCCCAGCATTTT. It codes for CASSLALGEHQPQHF.

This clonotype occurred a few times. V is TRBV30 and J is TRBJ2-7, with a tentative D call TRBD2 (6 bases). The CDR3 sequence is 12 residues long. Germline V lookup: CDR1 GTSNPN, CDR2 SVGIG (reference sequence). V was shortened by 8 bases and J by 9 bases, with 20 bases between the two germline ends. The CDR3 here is CALGRGFAGQYF. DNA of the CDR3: TGTGCCCTCGGGCGGGGCTTCGCCGGGCAGTACTTC.

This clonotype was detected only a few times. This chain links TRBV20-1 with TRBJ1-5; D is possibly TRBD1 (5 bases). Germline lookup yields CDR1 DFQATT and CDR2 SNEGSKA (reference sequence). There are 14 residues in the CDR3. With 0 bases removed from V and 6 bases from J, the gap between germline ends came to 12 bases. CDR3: CSARDREGLQPQHF. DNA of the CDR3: TGCAGTGCTAGAGATCGGGAGGGACTTCAGCCCCAGCATTTT.

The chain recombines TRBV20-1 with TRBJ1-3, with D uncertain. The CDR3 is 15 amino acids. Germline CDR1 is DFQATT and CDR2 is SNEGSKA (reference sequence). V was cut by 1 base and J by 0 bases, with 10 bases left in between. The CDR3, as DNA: TGCAGTGCTAGAGCGGGATGGGGCTCTGGAAACACCATATATTTT. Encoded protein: CSARAGWGSGNTIYF.

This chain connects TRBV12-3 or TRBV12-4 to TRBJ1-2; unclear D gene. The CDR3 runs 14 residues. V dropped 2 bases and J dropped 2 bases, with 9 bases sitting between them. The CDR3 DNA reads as TGTGCCAGCAGTTTAAGGTTGCTCAACTATGGCTACACCTTC. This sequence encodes CASSLRLLNYGYTF.

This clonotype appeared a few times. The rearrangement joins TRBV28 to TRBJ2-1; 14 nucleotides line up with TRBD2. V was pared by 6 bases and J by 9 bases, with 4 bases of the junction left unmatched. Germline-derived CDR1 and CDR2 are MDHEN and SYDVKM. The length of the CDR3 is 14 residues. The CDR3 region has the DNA TGTGCCAGCAGAAAGGGACTAGCGGGAGCTGAGCAGTTCTTC. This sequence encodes CASRKGLAGAEQFF.

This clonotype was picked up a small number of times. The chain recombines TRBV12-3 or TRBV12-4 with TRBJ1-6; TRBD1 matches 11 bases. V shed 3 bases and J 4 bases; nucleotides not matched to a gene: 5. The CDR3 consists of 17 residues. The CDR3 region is CASSLDRGLLYNSPLHF. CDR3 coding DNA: TGTGCCAGCAGTTTGGACAGGGGGCTGCTATATAATTCACCCCTCCACTTT.

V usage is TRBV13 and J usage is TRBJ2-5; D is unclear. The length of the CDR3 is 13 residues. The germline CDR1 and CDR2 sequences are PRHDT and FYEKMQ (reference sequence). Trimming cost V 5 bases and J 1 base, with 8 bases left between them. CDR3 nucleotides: TGTGCCAGCAGCCCGGAACTCCAAGAGACCCAGTACTTC. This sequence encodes CASSPELQETQYF. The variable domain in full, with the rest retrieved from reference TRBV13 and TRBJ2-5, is AAGVIQSPRHLIKEKRETATLKCYPIPRHDTVYWYQQGPGQDPQFLISFYEKMQSDKGSIPDRFSAQQFSDYHSELNMSSLELGDSALYFCASSPELQETQYFGPGTRLLVL.